This TCR beta chain is drawn from a study of response to subunit inactivated influenza vaccine. The study, taken as a whole, reports: It was the authors' suggestion that each seasonal influenza vaccination recruits few new T cells.

On this clonotype: Its antigen is as yet unknown.

The CDR3 spans 16 residues. V was pared by 2 bases and J by 0 bases, with 17 bases between. CDR1 is DFQATT and CDR2 is SNEGSKA in the germline V gene (reference sequence). Using its own MiXCR run on the RT-PCR reads, TCRdb lists one record per CDR3 protein. Among about 700,000 distinct CDR3 sequences listed, about 15% were seen once. The chain recombines TRBV20-1 with TRBJ2-7; D might be TRBD2 (6 bases). The sequence was collected from a man between 45 and 60 years old who received an inactivated influenza vaccine. The specimen comprised PBMCs from blood, sampled 14 days before vaccination. The CDR3 nucleotides read TGCAGTGCTAGACCTGGGGGTTCGCGGGGCTCCTACGAGCAGTACTTC. Translating it yields CSARPGGSRGSYEQYF.